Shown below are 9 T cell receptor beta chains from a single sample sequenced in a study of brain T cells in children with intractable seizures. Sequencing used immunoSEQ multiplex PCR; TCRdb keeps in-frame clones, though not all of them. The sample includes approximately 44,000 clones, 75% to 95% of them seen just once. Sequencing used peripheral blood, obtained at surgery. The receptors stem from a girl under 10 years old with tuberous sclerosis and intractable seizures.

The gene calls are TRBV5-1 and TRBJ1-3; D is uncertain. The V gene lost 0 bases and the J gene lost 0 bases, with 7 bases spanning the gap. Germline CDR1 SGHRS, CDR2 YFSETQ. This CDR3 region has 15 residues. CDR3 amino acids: CASSLEGSSGNTIYF. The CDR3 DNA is TGCGCCAGCAGCTTGGAAGGGAGCTCTGGAAACACCATATATTTT.

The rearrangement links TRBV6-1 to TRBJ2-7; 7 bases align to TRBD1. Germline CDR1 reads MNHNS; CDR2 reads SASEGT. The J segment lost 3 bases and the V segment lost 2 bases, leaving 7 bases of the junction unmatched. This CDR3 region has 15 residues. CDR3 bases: TGTGCCAGCAGTGAATTCCCAGCAGGGGGCTACGAGCAGTACGTC. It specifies CASSEFPAGGYEQYV.

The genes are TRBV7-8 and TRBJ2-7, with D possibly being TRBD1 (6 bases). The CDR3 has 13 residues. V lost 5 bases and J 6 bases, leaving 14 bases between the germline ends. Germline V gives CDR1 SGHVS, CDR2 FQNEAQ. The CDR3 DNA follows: TGTGCCAGCAGCCGCTCGACAGGAGGCGAGCAGTACGTC. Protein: CASSRSTGGEQYV.

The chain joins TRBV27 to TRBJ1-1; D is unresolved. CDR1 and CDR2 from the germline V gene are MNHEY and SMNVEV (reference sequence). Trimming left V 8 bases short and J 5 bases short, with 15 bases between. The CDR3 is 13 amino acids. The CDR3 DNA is TGTGCCAGCCGACCATGGGTGGAGACTGAAGCTTTCTTT. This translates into CASRPWVETEAFF.

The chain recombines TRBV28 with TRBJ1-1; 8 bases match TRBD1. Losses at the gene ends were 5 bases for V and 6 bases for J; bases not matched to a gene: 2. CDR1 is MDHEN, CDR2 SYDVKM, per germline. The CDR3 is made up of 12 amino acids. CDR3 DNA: TGTGCCAGCAGTATCAGGGGGCCTGAAGCTTTCTTT. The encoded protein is CASSIRGPEAFF. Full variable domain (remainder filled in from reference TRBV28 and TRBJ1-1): DVKVTQSSRYLVKRTGEKVFLECVQDMDHENMFWYRQDPGLGLRLIYFSYDVKMKEKGDIPEGYSVSREKKERFSLILESASTNQTSMYLCASSIRGPEAFFGQGTRLTVV.

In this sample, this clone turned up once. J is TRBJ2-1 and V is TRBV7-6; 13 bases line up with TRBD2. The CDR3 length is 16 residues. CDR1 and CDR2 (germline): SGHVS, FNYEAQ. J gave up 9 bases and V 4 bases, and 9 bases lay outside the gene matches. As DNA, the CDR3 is TGTGCCAGCAGCTCCCGAACTAGCGGGGGGGCCGGTGAGCAGTTCTTC. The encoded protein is CASSSRTSGGAGEQFF.

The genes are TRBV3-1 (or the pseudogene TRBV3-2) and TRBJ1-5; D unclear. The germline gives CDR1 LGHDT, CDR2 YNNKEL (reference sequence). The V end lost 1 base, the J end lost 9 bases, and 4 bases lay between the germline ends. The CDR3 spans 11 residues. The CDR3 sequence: CASSQGGPQHF. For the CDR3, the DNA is TGTGCCAGCAGCCAAGGGGGGCCCCAGCATTTT.

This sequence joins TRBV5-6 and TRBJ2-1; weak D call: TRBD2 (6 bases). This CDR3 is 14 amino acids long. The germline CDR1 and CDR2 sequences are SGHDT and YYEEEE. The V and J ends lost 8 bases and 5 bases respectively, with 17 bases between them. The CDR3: CASLAGLQNNEQFF. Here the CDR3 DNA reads TGTGCCAGTCTCGCGGGACTCCAAAACAATGAGCAGTTCTTC.

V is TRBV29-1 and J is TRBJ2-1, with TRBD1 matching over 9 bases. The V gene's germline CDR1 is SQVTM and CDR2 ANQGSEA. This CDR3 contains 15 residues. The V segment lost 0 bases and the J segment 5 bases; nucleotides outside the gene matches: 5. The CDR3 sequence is CSVEDGDRENNEQFF. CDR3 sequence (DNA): TGCAGCGTTGAAGATGGGGACAGGGAAAACAATGAGCAGTTCTTC.